This is a list of T cell receptor beta chains from one sample in a study of esophageal squamous cell carcinoma under preoperative chemotherapy. TCRdb independently ran MiXCR on the PCR reads; one entry per CDR3 protein. The sample comprises about 18,000 distinct CDR3 sequences, 35% to 55% of which are singletons, and approximately 28% rests with the top ten. Specimen collection occurred from a patient given preoperative chemotherapy. The receptors derive from a human donor with esophageal squamous cell carcinoma. The donor label of this sample is uncertain. Both conserved end residues are part of each CDR3. D genes are given only for firm matches. Clone size is given for some rows only: seen once, a few or many times, or a class if the clone is expanded.

d_call	v_call	clone_size	j_call	cdr3_nt	cdr3_aa
-	TRBV7-8	-	TRBJ2-2	TGTGCCAGCAGCCCGGGACTGTACACCGGGGAGCTGTTTTTT	CASSPGLYTGELFF
TRBD1	TRBV7-2	many	TRBJ1-4	TGTGCCAGCAGCCCCATAGGGGGCTCAAATGAAAAACTGTTTTTT	CASSPIGGSNEKLFF
-	TRBV6-5	once	TRBJ2-1	TGTGCCAGCAGTTACGTGAGGGGCCCTACCTACAATGAGCAGTTCTTC	CASSYVRGPTYNEQFF
-	TRBV7-2	once	TRBJ1-1	TGTGCCAGCAGCTTCGGCCCCGGGACTGAAGCTTTCTTT	CASSFGPGTEAFF
TRBD1	TRBV6-5	many	TRBJ2-6	TGTGCCAGCAGTTACAGAAACAGGGGGGCGGGGGCCAACGTCCTGACTTTC	CASSYRNRGAGANVLTF
-	TRBV7-8	many	TRBJ2-1	TGTGCCAGCAGCTCCCTTGACCGGGATGAGCAGTTCTTC	CASSSLDRDEQFF
TRBD2	TRBV5-1	-	TRBJ2-2	TGCGCCAGCAGTCGACTAGCGGACCTCACCGGGGAGCTGTTTTTT	CASSRLADLTGELFF
TRBD1	TRBV27	many	TRBJ2-3	TGTGCCAGCAGTATACAGGGGGCAGATACGCAGTATTTT	CASSIQGADTQYF
-	TRBV7-2	-	TRBJ2-3	TGTGCCAGCAGCGCACGAGAGGGGGGTGGCAAAGATACCCAGTATTTC	CASSAREGGGKDTQYF
-	TRBV11-2	-	TRBJ2-5	TGTGCCAGCACCGTAGGAGAAGGTGGTAGAGAGACCCAGTACTTC	CASTVGEGGRETQYF
-	TRBV11-3	few	TRBJ2-7	TGTGCCAGCAGTCCGGGACCGACAATTACCTACGAGCAGTACTTC	CASSPGPTITYEQYF
-	TRBV11-2	-	TRBJ2-1	TGTGCCAGCAGCTTAAATGGTGACAGCTCCTACAATGAGCAGTTCTTC	CASSLNGDSSYNEQFF
-	TRBV7-3	once	TRBJ2-3	TGTGCCAGCAGCCTCCCCGCGGAGAGAACCCTCCAGTACTTT	CASSLPAERTLQYF
-	TRBV7-2	once	TRBJ2-5	TGTGCCAGCAGGGGACGACGGGGGCGGGGCACAGAGACCCAGTACTTC	CASRGRRGRGTETQYF
-	TRBV11-2	many	TRBJ2-3	TGTGCCAGCAGCTTAGGGCTAGCTAACACAGATACGCAGTATTTT	CASSLGLANTDTQYF
TRBD1	TRBV11-3	medium-sized	TRBJ2-3	TGTGCCAGCAGCCCGAGACAGGGGGCAACAGATACGCAGTATTTT	CASSPRQGATDTQYF
TRBD1	TRBV7-2	-	TRBJ2-1	TGTGCCAGCAGCCGGGACAGGGTAAACGAGCAGTTCTTC	CASSRDRVNEQFF
TRBD2	TRBV7-3	-	TRBJ2-3	TGTGCCAGCAGCGCTACTAGCGGGGAGAAAAATACGCAGTATTTC	CASSATSGEKNTQYF
-	TRBV7-2	few	TRBJ2-7	TGTGCCAGCAGCTTAGCAGGAGGGGACTACGAGCAGTACTTC	CASSLAGGDYEQYF
-	TRBV7-6	few	TRBJ2-3	TGTGCCAGCAGCTCCGCGGCGGGGACCACAGATACGCAGTATTTT	CASSSAAGTTDTQYF
-	TRBV23-1	-	TRBJ1-1	TGCGCCAGCAGTCGGTTTGTGGGAGAGAACACTGAAGCTTTCTTT	CASSRFVGENTEAFF
-	TRBV5-1	-	TRBJ1-1	TGCGCCAGCAGCGCCCGGAGTACTGAAGCTTTCTTT	CASSARSTEAFF
TRBD2	TRBV12-3/TRBV12-4	medium-sized	TRBJ2-3	TGTGCCAGCAGTTTGAGCGGGAGGAGTCTCACAGATACGCAGTATTTT	CASSLSGRSLTDTQYF
TRBD2	TRBV7-2	-	TRBJ2-7	TGTGCCAGCAGCTTAAAGAGCGGGATATACGAGCAGTACTTC	CASSLKSGIYEQYF
-	TRBV7-7	medium-sized	TRBJ2-1	TGTGCCAGCAGCCAGGACAGCTACAATGAGCAGTTCTTC	CASSQDSYNEQFF
-	TRBV7-3	-	TRBJ2-3	TGTGCCAGGGGGCTGTGCGCCAAAAACACTCAGTATTTC	CARGLCAKNTQYF
-	TRBV7-8	-	TRBJ2-7	TGTGCCAGCACCGGTCCGAAGTCTCTTACCGAGCAGTACTTC	CASTGPKSLTEQYF
TRBD2	TRBV7-3	-	TRBJ2-3	TGTGCCAGCAGCGCTGGTAGCGGGGAGATAGATACGCAGTATTTC	CASSAGSGEIDTQYF